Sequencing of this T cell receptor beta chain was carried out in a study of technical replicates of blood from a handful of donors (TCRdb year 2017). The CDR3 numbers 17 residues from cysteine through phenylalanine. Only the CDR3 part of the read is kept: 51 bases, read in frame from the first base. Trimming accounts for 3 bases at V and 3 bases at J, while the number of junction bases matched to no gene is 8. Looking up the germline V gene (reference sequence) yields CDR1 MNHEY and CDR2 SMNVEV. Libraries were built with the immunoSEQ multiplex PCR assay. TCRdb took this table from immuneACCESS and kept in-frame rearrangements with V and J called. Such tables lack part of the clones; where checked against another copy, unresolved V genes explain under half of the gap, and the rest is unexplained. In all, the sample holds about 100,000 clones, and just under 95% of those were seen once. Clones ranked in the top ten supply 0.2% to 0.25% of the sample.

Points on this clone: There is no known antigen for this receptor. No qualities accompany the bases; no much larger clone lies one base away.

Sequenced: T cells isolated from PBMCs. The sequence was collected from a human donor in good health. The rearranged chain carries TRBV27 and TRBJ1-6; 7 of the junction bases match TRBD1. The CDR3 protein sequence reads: CASSLSWDSLYNSPLHF. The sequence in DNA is TGTGCCAGCAGTTTGAGTTGGGACAGCCTCTATAATTCACCCCTCCACTTT.